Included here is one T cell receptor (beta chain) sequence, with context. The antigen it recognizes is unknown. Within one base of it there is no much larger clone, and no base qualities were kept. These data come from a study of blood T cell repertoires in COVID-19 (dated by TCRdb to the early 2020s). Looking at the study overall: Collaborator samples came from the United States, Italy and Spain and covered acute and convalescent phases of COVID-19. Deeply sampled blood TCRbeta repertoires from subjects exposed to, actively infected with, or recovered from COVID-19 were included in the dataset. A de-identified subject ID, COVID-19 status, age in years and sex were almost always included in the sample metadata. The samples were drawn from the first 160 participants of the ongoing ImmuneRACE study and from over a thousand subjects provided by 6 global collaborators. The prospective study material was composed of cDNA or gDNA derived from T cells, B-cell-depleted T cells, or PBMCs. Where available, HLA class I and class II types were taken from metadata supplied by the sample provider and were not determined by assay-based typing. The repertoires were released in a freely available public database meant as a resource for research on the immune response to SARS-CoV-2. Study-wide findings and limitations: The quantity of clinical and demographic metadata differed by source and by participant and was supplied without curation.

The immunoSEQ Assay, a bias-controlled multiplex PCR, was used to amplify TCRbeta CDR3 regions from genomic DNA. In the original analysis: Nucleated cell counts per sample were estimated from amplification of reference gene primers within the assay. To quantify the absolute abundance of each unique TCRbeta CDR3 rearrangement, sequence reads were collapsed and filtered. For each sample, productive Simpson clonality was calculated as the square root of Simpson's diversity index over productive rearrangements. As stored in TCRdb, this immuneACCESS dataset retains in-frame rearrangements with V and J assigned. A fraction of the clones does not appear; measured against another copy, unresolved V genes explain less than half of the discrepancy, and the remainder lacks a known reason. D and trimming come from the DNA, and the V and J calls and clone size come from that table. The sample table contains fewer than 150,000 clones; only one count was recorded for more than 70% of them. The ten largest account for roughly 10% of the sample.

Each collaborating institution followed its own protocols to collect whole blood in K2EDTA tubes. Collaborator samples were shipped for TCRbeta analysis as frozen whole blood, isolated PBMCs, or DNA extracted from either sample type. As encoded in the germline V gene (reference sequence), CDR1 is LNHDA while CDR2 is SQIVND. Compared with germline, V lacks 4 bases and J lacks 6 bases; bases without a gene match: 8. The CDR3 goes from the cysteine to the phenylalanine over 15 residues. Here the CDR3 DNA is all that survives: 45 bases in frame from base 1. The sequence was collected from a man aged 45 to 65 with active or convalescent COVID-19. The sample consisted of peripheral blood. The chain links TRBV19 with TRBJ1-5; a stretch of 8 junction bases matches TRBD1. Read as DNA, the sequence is TGTGCCAGTAGTACCCCTTACAGGGGGGCTCAGCCCCAGCATTTT. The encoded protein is CASSTPYRGAQPQHF.